Listed here are 2 T cell receptor beta chains from one sample, sequenced in a study of cytomegalovirus exposure and HLA in healthy donors. The primer mix had 60 Vbeta and 13 Jbeta primers. Profiled with immunoSEQ multiplex PCR; TCRdb holds only in-frame clones, not every one. The table includes some 180,000 clones, 78% detected once. The sequenced sample consisted of PBMCs. These TCRs come from a female donor in good health and CMV-seronegative.

This clone came up once. The chain joins TRBV4-1 to TRBJ1-6; D remains unclear. Germline V gene data show CDR1 as MGHRA and CDR2 as YSYEKL. There are 13 residues in the CDR3. V was trimmed by 0 bases and J by 11 bases, leaving 8 bases between them. This CDR3 is CASSQDATPPLHF. The CDR3 region has the DNA TGCGCCAGCAGCCAAGATGCTACGCCACCCCTCCACTTT.

Ten or more counts support this clone. The chain links TRBV5-4 to TRBJ2-7, with TRBD2 matching 10 bases. From germline, CDR1 is SGHNT and CDR2 YYREEE (reference sequence). The J segment lost 2 bases and the V segment lost 0 bases, leaving 2 bases of the junction unmatched. This CDR3 comprises 15 residues. Here the CDR3 DNA reads TGTGCCAGCAGCTTGGGTAGCGGGGGGCCCTACGAGCAGTACTTC. This codes for CASSLGSGGPYEQYF.